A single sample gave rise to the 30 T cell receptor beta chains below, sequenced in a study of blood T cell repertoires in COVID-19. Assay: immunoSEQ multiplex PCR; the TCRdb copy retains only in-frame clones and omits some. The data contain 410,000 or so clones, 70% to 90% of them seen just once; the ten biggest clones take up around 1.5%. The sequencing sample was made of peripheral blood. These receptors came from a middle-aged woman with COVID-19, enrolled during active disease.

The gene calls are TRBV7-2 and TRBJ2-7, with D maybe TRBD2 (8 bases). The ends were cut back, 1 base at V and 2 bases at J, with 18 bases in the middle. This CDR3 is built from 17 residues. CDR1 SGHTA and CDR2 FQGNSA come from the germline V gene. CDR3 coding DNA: TGTGCCAGCAGCTTAGGGTTCGGGGGGGACAGAACCTACGAGCAGTACTTC. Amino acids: CASSLGFGGDRTYEQYF.

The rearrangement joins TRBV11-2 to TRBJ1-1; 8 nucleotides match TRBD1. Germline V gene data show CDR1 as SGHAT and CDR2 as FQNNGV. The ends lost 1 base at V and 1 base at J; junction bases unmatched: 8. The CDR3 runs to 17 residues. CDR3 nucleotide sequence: TGTGCCAGCAGCTTAGGCCTCAGGGGGCAATGGAACACTGAAGCTTTCTTT. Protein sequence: CASSLGLRGQWNTEAFF.

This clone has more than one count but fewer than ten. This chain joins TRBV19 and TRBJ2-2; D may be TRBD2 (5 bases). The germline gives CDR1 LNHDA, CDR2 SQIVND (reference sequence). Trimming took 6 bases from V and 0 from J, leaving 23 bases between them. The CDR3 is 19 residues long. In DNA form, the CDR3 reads TGTGCCAGTAGACGAGGACTCCTGACCCAACGCGCGAACACCGGGGAGCTGTTTTTT. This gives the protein CASRRGLLTQRANTGELFF.

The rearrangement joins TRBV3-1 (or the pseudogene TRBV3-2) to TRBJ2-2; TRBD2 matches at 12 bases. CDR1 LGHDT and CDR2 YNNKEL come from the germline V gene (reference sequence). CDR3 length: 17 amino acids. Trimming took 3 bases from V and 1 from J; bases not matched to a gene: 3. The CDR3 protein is CASSHTSGGRNTGELFF. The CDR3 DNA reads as TGTGCCAGCAGCCACACTAGCGGGGGGCGGAACACCGGGGAGCTGTTTTTT.

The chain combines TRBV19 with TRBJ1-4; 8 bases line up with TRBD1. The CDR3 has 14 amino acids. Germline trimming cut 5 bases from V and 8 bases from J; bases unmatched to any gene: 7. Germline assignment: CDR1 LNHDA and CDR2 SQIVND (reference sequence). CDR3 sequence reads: CASSGQGAGEKLFF. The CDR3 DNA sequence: TGTGCCAGTAGTGGTCAGGGGGCCGGGGAAAAACTGTTTTTT. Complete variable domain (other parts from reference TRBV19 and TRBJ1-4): DGGITQSPKYLFRKEGQNVTLSCEQNLNHDAMYWYRQDPGQGLRLIYYSQIVNDFQKGDIAEGYSVSREKKESFPLTVTSAQKNPTAFYLCASSGQGAGEKLFFGSGTQLSVL.

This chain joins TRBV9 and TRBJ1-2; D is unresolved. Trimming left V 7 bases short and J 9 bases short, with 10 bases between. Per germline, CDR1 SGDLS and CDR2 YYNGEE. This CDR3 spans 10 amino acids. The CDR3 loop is CASSGISYTF. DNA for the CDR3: TGTGCCAGCTCGGGAATTAGCTACACCTTC.

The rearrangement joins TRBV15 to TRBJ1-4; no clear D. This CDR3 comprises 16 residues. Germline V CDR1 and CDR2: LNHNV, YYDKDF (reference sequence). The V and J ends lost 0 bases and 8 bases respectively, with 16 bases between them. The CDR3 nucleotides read TGTGCCACCAGCAGAGAGAGAACAGCCGTTTACGAAAAACTGTTTTTT. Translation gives CATSRERTAVYEKLFF. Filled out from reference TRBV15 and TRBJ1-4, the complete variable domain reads DAMVIQNPRYQVTQFGKPVTLSCSQTLNHNVMYWYQQKSSQAPKLLFHYYDKDFNNEADTPDNFQSRRPNTSFCFLDIRSPGLGDTAMYLCATSRERTAVYEKLFFGSGTQLSVL.

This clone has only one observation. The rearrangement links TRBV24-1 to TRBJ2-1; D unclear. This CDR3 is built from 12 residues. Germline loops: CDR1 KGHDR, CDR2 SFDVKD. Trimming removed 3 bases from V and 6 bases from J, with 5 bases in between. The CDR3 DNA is TGTGCCACCAGTGATCAAGCCAATGAGCAGTTCTTC. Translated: CATSDQANEQFF.

Here the CDR3 DNA reads TGTGCCAGCAGTTTAGGGGGACGGAGGGGACGGAGGGCTGAAGCTTTCTTT. Translated, it gives CASSLGGRRGRRAEAFF. The V and J genes are TRBV28 and TRBJ1-1, with D perhaps TRBD1 (5 bases). The germline V gene encodes CDR1 MDHEN and CDR2 SYDVKM. The CDR3 is 17 residues long. V lost 2 bases to trimming and J lost 6 bases, with 22 bases between them.

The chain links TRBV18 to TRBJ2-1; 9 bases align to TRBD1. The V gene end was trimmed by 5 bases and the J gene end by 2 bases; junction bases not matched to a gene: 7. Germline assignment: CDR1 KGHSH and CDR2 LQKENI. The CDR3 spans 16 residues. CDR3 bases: TGTGCCAGCTCATTACAGGGGGCGGGCACCTACAATGAGCAGTTCTTC. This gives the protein CASSLQGAGTYNEQFF.

The DNA of the CDR3 is TGTGCCAGTAGTACCCCGGGAGTTAGCACTGAAGCTTTCTTT. Residues: CASSTPGVSTEAFF. The chain has TRBV19 and TRBJ1-1; D is unresolved. The V end lost 4 bases, the J end lost 4 bases, and 13 bases lay between the germline ends. Germline CDR1 is LNHDA and CDR2 is SQIVND (reference sequence). The CDR3 consists of 14 residues.

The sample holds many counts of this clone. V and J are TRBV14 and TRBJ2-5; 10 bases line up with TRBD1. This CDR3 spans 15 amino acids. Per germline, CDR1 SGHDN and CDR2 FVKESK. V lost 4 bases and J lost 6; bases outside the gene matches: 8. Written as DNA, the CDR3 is TGTGCCAGCAGCCCGTTGACAGGGGGCTGGCAGACCCAGTACTTC. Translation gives CASSPLTGGWQTQYF.

CDR3 protein: CASSLAAGNTEAFF. CDR3 nucleotides: TGTGCCAGCAGCTTGGCGGCAGGGAACACTGAAGCTTTCTTT. This chain joins TRBV5-6 and TRBJ1-1; no clear D gene. V shed 0 bases and J shed 1 base, with 7 bases lying between them. The length of the CDR3 is 14 residues. The germline gives CDR1 SGHDT, CDR2 YYEEEE.

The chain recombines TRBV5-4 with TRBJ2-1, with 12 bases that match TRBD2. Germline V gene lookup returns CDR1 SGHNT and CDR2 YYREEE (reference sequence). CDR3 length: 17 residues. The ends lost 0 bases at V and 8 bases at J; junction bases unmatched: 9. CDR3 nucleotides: TGTGCCAGCAGCTTGGTGGGTCTAGCGGGAGGGTTCGATGAGCAGTTCTTC. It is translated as CASSLVGLAGGFDEQFF.

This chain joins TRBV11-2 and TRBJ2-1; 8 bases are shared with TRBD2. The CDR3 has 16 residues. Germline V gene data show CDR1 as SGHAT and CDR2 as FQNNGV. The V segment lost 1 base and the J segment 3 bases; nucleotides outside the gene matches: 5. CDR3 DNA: TGTGCCAGCAGCTTAGGTAGCGGGACCGGCTACAATGAGCAGTTCTTC. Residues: CASSLGSGTGYNEQFF.

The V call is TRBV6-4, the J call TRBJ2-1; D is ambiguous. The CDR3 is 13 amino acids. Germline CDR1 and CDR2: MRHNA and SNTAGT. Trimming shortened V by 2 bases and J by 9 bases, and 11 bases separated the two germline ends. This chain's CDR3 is CASSDQVLGEQFF. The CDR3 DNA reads TGTGCCAGCAGTGACCAGGTTTTAGGTGAGCAGTTCTTC.

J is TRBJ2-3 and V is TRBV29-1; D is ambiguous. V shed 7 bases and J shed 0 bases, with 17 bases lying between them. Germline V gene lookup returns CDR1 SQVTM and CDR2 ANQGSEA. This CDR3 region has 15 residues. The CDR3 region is CSARPSGVSTDTQYF. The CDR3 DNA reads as TGCAGCGCCCGCCCCTCGGGTGTTAGCACAGATACGCAGTATTTT.

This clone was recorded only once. CDR3 bases: TGTGCCAGCAGTGAAACTAGCGGGAGCTCCTACGAGCAGTACTTC. Translated: CASSETSGSSYEQYF. The V call is TRBV6-1, the J call TRBJ2-7, with 11 bases that match TRBD2. The V segment lost 2 bases and the J segment 0 bases; nucleotides outside the gene matches: 0. Germline V gene data show CDR1 as MNHNS and CDR2 as SASEGT. This CDR3 comprises 15 residues.

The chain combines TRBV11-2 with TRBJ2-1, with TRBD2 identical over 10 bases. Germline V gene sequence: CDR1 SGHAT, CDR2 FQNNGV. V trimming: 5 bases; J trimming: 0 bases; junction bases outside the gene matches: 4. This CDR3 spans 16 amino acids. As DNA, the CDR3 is TGTGCCAGCAGCCGTAGCGGGGGGAGCTCCTACAATGAGCAGTTCTTC. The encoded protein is CASSRSGGSSYNEQFF.

The chain's CDR3 is CASRLTGATGELFF. CDR3 DNA: TGTGCCAGTAGACTTACAGGGGCCACCGGGGAGCTGTTTTTT. The chain combines TRBV19 with TRBJ2-2, with 7 bases aligning to TRBD1. CDR3 length: 14 amino acids. Germline-derived CDR1 and CDR2 are LNHDA and SQIVND (reference sequence). The trim removed 6 bases at V and 4 bases at J, leaving 5 bases unmatched.

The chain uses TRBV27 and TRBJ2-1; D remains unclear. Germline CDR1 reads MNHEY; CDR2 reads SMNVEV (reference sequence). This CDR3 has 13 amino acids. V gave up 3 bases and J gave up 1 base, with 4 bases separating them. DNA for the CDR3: TGTGCCAGCAGTTTGCGGTCCTACAATGAGCAGTTCTTC. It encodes CASSLRSYNEQFF.

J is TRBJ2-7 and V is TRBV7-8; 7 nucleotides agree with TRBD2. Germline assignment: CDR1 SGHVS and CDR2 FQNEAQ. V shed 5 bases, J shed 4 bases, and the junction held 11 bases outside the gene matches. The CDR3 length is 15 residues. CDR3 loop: CASSPRRGGEYEQYF. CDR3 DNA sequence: TGTGCCAGCAGCCCGCGGCGCGGGGGAGAGTACGAGCAGTACTTC.

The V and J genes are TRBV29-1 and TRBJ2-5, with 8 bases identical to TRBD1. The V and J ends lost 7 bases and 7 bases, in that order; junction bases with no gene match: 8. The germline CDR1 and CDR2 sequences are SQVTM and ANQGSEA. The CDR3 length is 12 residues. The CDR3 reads CSAGQGKGTQYF. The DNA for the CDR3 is TGCAGCGCCGGACAGGGAAAAGGGACCCAGTACTTC.

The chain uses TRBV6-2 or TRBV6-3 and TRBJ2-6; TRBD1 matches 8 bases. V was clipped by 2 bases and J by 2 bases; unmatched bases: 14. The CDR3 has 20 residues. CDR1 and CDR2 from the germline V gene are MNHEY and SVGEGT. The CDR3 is CASSYLTTRGRKPGANVLTF. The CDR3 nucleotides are TGTGCCAGCAGTTACCTTACGACCAGGGGGCGTAAACCTGGGGCCAACGTCCTGACTTTC.

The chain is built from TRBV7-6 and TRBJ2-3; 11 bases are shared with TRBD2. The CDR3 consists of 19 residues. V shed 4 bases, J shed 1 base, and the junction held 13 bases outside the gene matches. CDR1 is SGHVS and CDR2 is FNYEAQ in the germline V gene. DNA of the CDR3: TGTGCCAGCAGCTCCAATCTCGGGACTAGCGGTGGAGGCACAGATACGCAGTATTTT. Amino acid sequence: CASSSNLGTSGGGTDTQYF. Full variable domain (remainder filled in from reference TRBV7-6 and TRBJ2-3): GAGVSQSPRYKVTKRGQDVALRCDPISGHVSLYWYRQALGQGPEFLTYFNYEAQQDKSGLPNDRFSAERPEGSISTLTIQRTEQRDSAMYRCASSSNLGTSGGGTDTQYFGPGTRLTVL.

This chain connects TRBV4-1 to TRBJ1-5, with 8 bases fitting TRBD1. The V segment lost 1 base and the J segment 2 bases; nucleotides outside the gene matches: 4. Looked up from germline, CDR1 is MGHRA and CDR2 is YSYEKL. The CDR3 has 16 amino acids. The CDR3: CASSQGPGQGNQPQHF. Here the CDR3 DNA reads TGCGCCAGCAGCCAAGGTCCGGGACAGGGCAATCAGCCCCAGCATTTT.

CDR3 DNA: TGTGCCATCAGTGGGACAGGGGCGCAATTTTCTGGGGCCAACGTCCTGACTTTC. This codes for CAISGTGAQFSGANVLTF. The chain is built from TRBV10-3 and TRBJ2-6; 9 bases match TRBD1. CDR1 is ENHRY, CDR2 SYGVKD, per germline. This CDR3 is 18 amino acids long. Trimming cost V 4 bases and J 1 base; bases outside gene matches: 8.

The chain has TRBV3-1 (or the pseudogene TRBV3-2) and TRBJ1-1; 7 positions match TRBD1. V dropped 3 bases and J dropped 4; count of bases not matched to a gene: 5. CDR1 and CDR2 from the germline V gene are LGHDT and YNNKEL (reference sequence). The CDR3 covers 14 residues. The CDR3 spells CASSHVGTVTEAFF. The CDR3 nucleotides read TGTGCCAGCAGCCACGTTGGGACAGTCACTGAAGCTTTCTTT.

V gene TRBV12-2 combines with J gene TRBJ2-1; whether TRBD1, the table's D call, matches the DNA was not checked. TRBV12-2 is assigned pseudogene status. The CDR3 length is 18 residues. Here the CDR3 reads CASRLVYRGRGSYNEQFF. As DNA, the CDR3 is TGTGCAAGTCGCTTAGTGTACAGGGGAAGGGGCTCCTACAATGAGCAGTTCTTC.

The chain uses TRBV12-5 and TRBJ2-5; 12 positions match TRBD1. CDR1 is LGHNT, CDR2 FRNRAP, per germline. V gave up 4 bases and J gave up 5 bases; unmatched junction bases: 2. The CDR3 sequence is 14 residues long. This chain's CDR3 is CASGSGQGAETQYF. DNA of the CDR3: TGTGCTAGTGGTTCGGGACAGGGGGCGGAGACCCAGTACTTC.